The rows below give T cell receptor beta chains drawn from one sample of a study of early T cells in non-severe SARS-CoV-2 infection. TCRdb analysed the 5' RACE reads with MiXCR anew, one entry per CDR3 protein. The profile shows approximately 120,000 distinct CDR3 sequences, around 14% of them singletons. Sequenced sample: whole blood. These receptors came from an adult who was a healthcare worker with PCR-confirmed SARS-CoV-2 infection or an uninfected control (not recorded which). Each CDR3 is given with its conserved first and last residue. D genes are given only for firm matches. Rows give clone size only sometimes, using once, few, many, or a class for an expanded clone.

size: many; J: TRBJ1-3; D: -; V: TRBV7-8; DNA: TGTGCCAGCAGCTCACGACTCAGCTCTGGAAACACCATATATTTT; CDR3: CASSSRLSSGNTIYF
size: -; J: TRBJ1-1; D: TRBD1; V: TRBV5-1; DNA: TGCGCCAGCAGCTTGATTGACAGGGACTCCTCTGAAGCTTTCTTT; CDR3: CASSLIDRDSSEAFF
size: -; J: TRBJ1-5; D: -; V: TRBV10-3; DNA: TGTGCCATCAGTGAGTTCTCAGGGTCCGGGCAGCCCCAGCATTTT; CDR3: CAISEFSGSGQPQHF
size: -; J: TRBJ2-7; D: -; V: TRBV6-2/TRBV6-3; DNA: TGTGCCAGCAGTTCACTCCGGGGAACGGACTTC; CDR3: CASSSLRGTDF
size: few; J: TRBJ2-7; D: TRBD1; V: TRBV4-1; DNA: TGCGCCAGCAGCCTCGACAGGGGCCCCTACGAGCAGTACTTC; CDR3: CASSLDRGPYEQYF
size: few; J: TRBJ1-3; D: TRBD1; V: TRBV4-1; DNA: TGCGCCAGCAGCCACAAACAGGGGGCAGAAAACACCATATATTTT; CDR3: CASSHKQGAENTIYF
size: few; J: TRBJ1-1; D: TRBD1; V: TRBV5-4; DNA: TGTGCCAGCAGCGTAGGGGACAGTTCCACGGGTAGTGAAGCTTTCTTT; CDR3: CASSVGDSSTGSEAFF
size: -; J: TRBJ1-1; D: TRBD1; V: TRBV27; DNA: TGTGCCAGCAGTTTCGTCCCAACAGGGGTCACTGAAGCTTTCTTT; CDR3: CASSFVPTGVTEAFF
size: many; J: TRBJ1-1; D: -; V: TRBV6-2/TRBV6-3; DNA: TGTGCCAGCCAAGCGACTTGGACTGAAGCTTTCTTT; CDR3: CASQATWTEAFF
size: -; J: TRBJ2-3; D: TRBD1; V: TRBV2; DNA: TGTGCCAGCATGTTGACAGGGAGTACAGATACGCAGTATTTT; CDR3: CASMLTGSTDTQYF
size: -; J: TRBJ2-1; D: TRBD2; V: TRBV10-1; DNA: TGCGCCAGCAGTGGAACTAGCGGCTTATACAATGAGCAGTTCTTC; CDR3: CASSGTSGLYNEQFF
size: -; J: TRBJ1-5; D: -; V: TRBV18; DNA: TGTGCCAGCTCATCAGGGGTCTCCCTTCAGCCCCAGCATTTT; CDR3: CASSSGVSLQPQHF
size: -; J: TRBJ1-2; D: -; V: TRBV4-1; DNA: TGCGCCAGCAGCCAAGATTGGACTGACTATGGCTACACCTTC; CDR3: CASSQDWTDYGYTF
size: -; J: TRBJ2-1; D: -; V: TRBV12-5; DNA: TGTGCTAGTGGTCTATTAAGCGTCCTCAGGCCGAATGAGCAGTTCTTC; CDR3: CASGLLSVLRPNEQFF
size: many; J: TRBJ1-6; D: -; V: TRBV12-3/TRBV12-4; DNA: TGTGCCAGCAGTTTAGCCCCAGGGTCCTATAATTCACCCCTCCACTTT; CDR3: CASSLAPGSYNSPLHF
size: few; J: TRBJ2-3; D: TRBD2; V: TRBV3-1; DNA: TGTGCCAGCAGCCAAGGTCGGGGGGGCACAGATACGCAGTATTTT; CDR3: CASSQGRGGTDTQYF
size: -; J: TRBJ1-4; D: -; V: TRBV25-1; DNA: TGTGCCAGCAGTGACATCCCGGGGCGTGAGGCTTACGAAAAACTGTTTTTT; CDR3: CASSDIPGREAYEKLFF
size: -; J: TRBJ1-5; D: -; V: TRBV29-1; DNA: TGCAGCGCCCTACAGGAATATCAGCCCCAGCATTTT; CDR3: CSALQEYQPQHF
size: -; J: TRBJ1-1; D: -; V: TRBV4-1; DNA: TGCGCCAGCAGCCACGCTGGTTACTTTGAAGCTTTCTTT; CDR3: CASSHAGYFEAFF
size: few; J: TRBJ2-5; D: -; V: TRBV6-5; DNA: TGTGCCAGCAGTTACTCCGCGGCCATCAAAGAGACCCAGTACTTC; CDR3: CASSYSAAIKETQYF
size: few; J: TRBJ1-6; D: TRBD1; V: TRBV20-1; DNA: TGCAGTGCTAGCGGACAGGGAACCTATAATTCACCCCTCCACTTT; CDR3: CSASGQGTYNSPLHF
size: few; J: TRBJ2-3; D: -; V: TRBV20-1; DNA: TGCAGTGCTAGATTGGACATGCGCACAGATACGCAGTATTTT; CDR3: CSARLDMRTDTQYF
size: many; J: TRBJ1-5; D: -; V: TRBV19; DNA: TGTGCCAGTGCGGCCCGCAGGGAGGATCAGCCCCAGCATTTT; CDR3: CASAARREDQPQHF
size: many; J: TRBJ2-2; D: TRBD2; V: TRBV12-3/TRBV12-4; DNA: TGTGCCAGCAGAAATCTAGCGGGGGTCGGGGAGCTGTTTTTT; CDR3: CASRNLAGVGELFF
size: -; J: TRBJ2-7; D: -; V: TRBV5-1; DNA: TGCGCCAGCAGCTTGGCCGGGGTCGCCGAGCAGTACTTC; CDR3: CASSLAGVAEQYF
size: once; J: TRBJ2-2; D: TRBD2; V: TRBV7-9; DNA: TGTGCCAGCAGCTGGACTAGCGGGAGTACCGGGGAGCTGTTTTTT; CDR3: CASSWTSGSTGELFF
size: -; J: TRBJ1-6; D: -; V: TRBV10-3; DNA: TGTGCCATCAGTGAGTCTCCAGGGCCTAGACCCCTCCACTTT; CDR3: CAISESPGPRPLHF
size: many; J: TRBJ2-1; D: TRBD2; V: TRBV20-1; DNA: TGCAGTGCTAGAGATACTAGCGGTAGCTCCTACAATGAGCAGTTCTTC; CDR3: CSARDTSGSSYNEQFF
size: -; J: TRBJ1-1; D: TRBD1; V: TRBV6-1; DNA: TGTGCCAGCAGTGAGTTTACAGGGGAAACTAAAGCTTTCTTT; CDR3: CASSEFTGETKAFF
size: few; J: TRBJ1-3; D: -; V: TRBV11-2; DNA: TGTGCCAGCAGCTTAGGAAGTGCTGGAAACACCATATATTTT; CDR3: CASSLGSAGNTIYF
size: -; J: TRBJ2-3; D: -; V: TRBV12-3/TRBV12-4; DNA: TGTGCCAGCAGCCTGAGTGGGGCCAACACAGATACGCAGTATTTT; CDR3: CASSLSGANTDTQYF
size: few; J: TRBJ1-1; D: -; V: TRBV10-3; DNA: TGTGCCATCTGGACGGAGCTGAACACTGAAGCTTTCTTT; CDR3: CAIWTELNTEAFF
size: few; J: TRBJ1-5; D: -; V: TRBV23-1; DNA: TGCGCCAGCAGTCAATCGACGGGCGGAAATCAGCCCCAGCATTTT; CDR3: CASSQSTGGNQPQHF
size: many; J: TRBJ2-7; D: -; V: TRBV7-9; DNA: TGTGCCAGCAGCGCGAGCACTTCAAACCCCTACGAGCAGTACTTC; CDR3: CASSASTSNPYEQYF
size: few; J: TRBJ2-7; D: -; V: TRBV6-5; DNA: TGTGCCAGCAGTTACTCCTCGGGGCCCGTTGGGGAGCAGTACTTC; CDR3: CASSYSSGPVGEQYF
size: -; J: TRBJ2-6; D: -; V: TRBV6-5; DNA: TGTGCCAGCAGGCTTTCTGGGGCCAACGTCCTGACTTTC; CDR3: CASRLSGANVLTF
size: few; J: TRBJ2-3; D: -; V: TRBV20-1; DNA: TGCAGTGCTAGAATGAGCACAGATACGCAGTATTTT; CDR3: CSARMSTDTQYF
size: -; J: TRBJ2-2; D: TRBD2; V: TRBV10-3; DNA: TGTGCCATCAGTTCGGGACTAGCGGGGCCCGGGGAGCTGTTTTTT; CDR3: CAISSGLAGPGELFF
size: -; J: TRBJ1-5; D: -; V: TRBV4-2; DNA: TGTGCCAGCAGCCAAGATCCCCATCAGCCCCAGCATTTT; CDR3: CASSQDPHQPQHF
size: few; J: TRBJ2-3; D: -; V: TRBV7-6; DNA: TGTGCCAGCAGCTTAGGGGGACTAGATACGCAGTATTTT; CDR3: CASSLGGLDTQYF
size: few; J: TRBJ1-1; D: -; V: TRBV3-1; DNA: TGTGCCAGCAGCCAAGATGGGGGGGGCACTGAAGCTTTCTTT; CDR3: CASSQDGGGTEAFF
size: -; J: TRBJ2-1; D: -; V: TRBV12-3/TRBV12-4; DNA: TGTGCCAGCAGTTTAGTGGGGGGACATGAGCAGTTCTTC; CDR3: CASSLVGGHEQFF
size: many; J: TRBJ1-6; D: -; V: TRBV6-5; DNA: TGTGCCAGCAGTTGGGGGGAGGATTCACCCCTCCACTTT; CDR3: CASSWGEDSPLHF
size: few; J: TRBJ1-4; D: -; V: TRBV4-1; DNA: TGCGCCAGCAGCCTATCTCTCGAGGAAAAACTGTTTTTT; CDR3: CASSLSLEEKLFF